Following are 18 T cell receptor beta chains from one sample sequenced in a study of graft-versus-host responses after intestinal transplantation. These TCRs' antigens remain unknown. This table comes from immunoSEQ multiplex PCR, and its TCRdb copy is limited to in-frame clones, with some not included. The profile shows about 100,000 clones, roughly 84% of them singletons. The sequencing used unstimulated CD4+ T cells sorted from spleen or lymph node cells, collected before transplant. The receptors originated from a human donor who was the organ donor for an intestinal transplant.

This sequence joins TRBV7-2 and TRBJ2-7; possible D gene TRBD1, 5 bases. Germline V lookup: CDR1 SGHTA, CDR2 FQGNSA. Between the trimmed V and J ends, which lost 2 bases and 3 bases, there was a span of 17 bases. The CDR3 spans 16 residues. The CDR3 nucleotides are TGTGCCAGCAGCTTAAATCCGACTTATAGGGGCTACGAGCAGTACTTC. Translation: CASSLNPTYRGYEQYF.

This clone was observed a single time. The rearrangement joins TRBV28 to TRBJ1-4, with D tentatively TRBD1 (5 bases). Per germline, CDR1 MDHEN and CDR2 SYDVKM. Trimming took off 6 bases at V and 3 bases at J, with 11 bases between the two ends. The CDR3 runs 14 residues. The CDR3 region is CASSPGTANEKLFF. The CDR3 bases are TGTGCCAGCAGCCCGGGGACGGCTAATGAAAAACTGTTTTTT.

The CDR3 DNA reads as TGTGCCAGCTCATCTCGACAGGCGAATCCCATTTACGAGCAGTACTTC. It translates to CASSSRQANPIYEQYF. The rearrangement uses TRBV18 and TRBJ2-7, with D tentatively TRBD1 (6 bases). The ends were cut back, 5 bases at V and 4 bases at J, with 21 bases in the middle. Germline CDR1 reads KGHSH; CDR2 reads LQKENI. CDR3 length: 16 residues.

This clone was observed once. V usage is TRBV5-5 and J usage is TRBJ2-7; perhaps TRBD2 as D (6 bases). The ends were cut back, 4 bases at V and 6 bases at J, with 11 bases in the middle. The germline gives CDR1 SGHKS, CDR2 YYEKEE (reference sequence). The CDR3 runs 12 residues. CDR3 in amino acids: CASSLRGSEQYF. The CDR3, as DNA: TGTGCCAGCAGCCTCCGGGGGTCCGAGCAGTACTTC. Drawing the rest from reference TRBV5-5 and TRBJ2-7, the complete variable domain is DAGVTQSPTHLIKTRGQQVTLRCSPISGHKSVSWYQQVLGQGPQFIFQYYEKEERGRGNFPDRFSARQFPNYSSELNVNALLLGDSALYLCASSLRGSEQYFGPGTRLTVT.

The genes are TRBV18 and TRBJ1-2; weak D call: TRBD1 (5 bases). The CDR3 has 13 residues. Trimming removed 7 bases from V and 8 bases from J, with 17 bases in between. Germline values: CDR1 KGHSH, CDR2 LQKENI. The CDR3 loop is CASFPLRAGGYTF. The CDR3 DNA is TGTGCCAGCTTTCCTCTCAGGGCCGGAGGCTACACCTTC.

This sequence joins TRBV7-9 and TRBJ1-1; D unclear. CDR1 and CDR2 from the germline V gene are SEHNR and FQNEAQ (reference sequence). V lost 1 base, J lost 8 bases, and 8 bases lay in between. The length of the CDR3 is 12 residues. CDR3 amino acids: CASSLGRREAFF. The DNA for the CDR3 is TGTGCCAGCAGCTTAGGGAGACGGGAAGCTTTCTTT.

The chain employs TRBV5-1 and TRBJ2-2, with 7 bases aligning to TRBD1. The CDR3 is made up of 16 amino acids. Germline V gene lookup returns CDR1 SGHRS and CDR2 YFSETQ. V trimming: 2 bases; J trimming: 1 base; junction bases outside the gene matches: 5. The CDR3 DNA sequence: TGCGCCAGCAGCTTAGTACGGACAGGGAACACCGGGGAGCTGTTTTTT. Translated: CASSLVRTGNTGELFF. Filled out from reference TRBV5-1 and TRBJ2-2, the complete variable domain reads KAGVTQTPRYLIKTRGQQVTLSCSPISGHRSVSWYQQTPGQGLQFLFEYFSETQRNKGNFPGRFSGRQFSNSRSEMNVSTLELGDSALYLCASSLVRTGNTGELFFGEGSRLTVL.

This clone occurred once. V and J are TRBV5-1 and TRBJ1-6; TRBD1 matches 7 bases. The germline V gene has CDR1 SGHRS and CDR2 YFSETQ. The CDR3 has 16 residues. V was clipped by 0 bases and J by 9 bases; unmatched bases: 9. In DNA form, the CDR3 reads TGCGCCAGCAGCTTGGGTTCCACAGGGGCTAGTTCACCCCTCCACTTT. The encoded protein is CASSLGSTGASSPLHF. Full variable domain (rest looked up from reference TRBV5-1 and TRBJ1-6): KAGVTQTPRYLIKTRGQQVTLSCSPISGHRSVSWYQQTPGQGLQFLFEYFSETQRNKGNFPGRFSGRQFSNSRSEMNVSTLELGDSALYLCASSLGSTGASSPLHFGNGTRLTVT.

V and J are TRBV19 and TRBJ1-2; D gene ambiguous. The germline V gene has CDR1 LNHDA and CDR2 SQIVND (reference sequence). The CDR3 covers 14 residues. V lost 7 bases and J 8 bases, leaving 20 bases between the germline ends. Here the CDR3 DNA reads TGTGCCAGTAACTCTTGGGCCTCAAAGCTGGGCTACACCTTC. It encodes CASNSWASKLGYTF.

The genes are TRBV30 and TRBJ2-3; 9 nucleotides agree with TRBD2. The V gene's germline CDR1 is GTSNPN and CDR2 SVGIG (reference sequence). Unmatched junction bases numbered 9, after V lost 3 bases and J lost 2 bases. The CDR3 is 16 amino acids. The CDR3 sequence is CAWSPGLATFTDTQYF. CDR3 DNA: TGTGCCTGGAGCCCGGGACTAGCAACGTTCACAGATACGCAGTATTTT.

The V and J genes are TRBV27 and TRBJ2-1; perhaps TRBD1 as D (6 bases). Per the germline V gene, CDR1 is MNHEY and CDR2 is SMNVEV (reference sequence). Between the trimmed V and J ends, which lost 7 bases and 9 bases, there was a span of 19 bases. The CDR3 is 14 residues long. The CDR3 is CASNQGRVGSEQFF. CDR3 in DNA: TGTGCCAGCAATCAGGGGCGGGTGGGAAGTGAGCAGTTCTTC.

This chain uses TRBV30 with TRBJ1-1; tentative D call: TRBD1 (6 bases). The germline V gene has CDR1 GTSNPN and CDR2 SVGIG (reference sequence). V lost 2 bases to trimming and J lost 1 base, with 11 bases between them. The CDR3 is made up of 14 amino acids. The CDR3 reads CAWSRQASNTEAFF. The CDR3 nucleotides read TGTGCCTGGAGTCGACAGGCCTCGAACACTGAAGCTTTCTTT.

This chain links TRBV28 with TRBJ2-2; 9 bases match TRBD1. J gave up 7 bases and V 6 bases, and 12 bases lay outside the gene matches. CDR3 length equals 16 residues. Germline loops: CDR1 MDHEN, CDR2 SYDVKM. The CDR3 bases are TGTGCCAGCAGGGTAAACAGGGGGCGACCAGTCGGGGAGCTGTTTTTT. Translation: CASRVNRGRPVGELFF.

The J gene is TRBJ1-5, the V gene TRBV4-2; D is unclear. With 2 bases removed from V and 2 bases from J, the gap between germline ends came to 7 bases. Per the germline V gene, CDR1 is LGHNA and CDR2 is YNFKEQ. The CDR3 consists of 14 residues. Here the CDR3 reads CASSQTVGNQPQHF. The CDR3 nucleotides are TGTGCCAGCAGCCAAACAGTCGGCAATCAGCCCCAGCATTTT.

This sequence joins TRBV7-2 and TRBJ2-2; D gene ambiguous. The CDR3 runs 13 residues. Germline loops: CDR1 SGHTA, CDR2 FQGNSA. V shed 1 base and J shed 7 bases, with 7 bases lying between them. CDR3 residues: CASSLEAFGELFF. CDR3 coding DNA: TGTGCCAGCAGCTTAGAGGCTTTCGGGGAGCTGTTTTTT.

The V gene is TRBV6-1, the J gene TRBJ2-7; D gene ambiguous. The CDR3 runs to 14 residues. Germline lookup yields CDR1 MNHNS and CDR2 SASEGT. Trimming removed 2 bases from V and 2 bases from J, with 10 bases in between. CDR3 sequence (DNA): TGTGCCAGCAGTGAACCCCAAGAGGCCTACGAGCAGTACTTC. Translation: CASSEPQEAYEQYF.

V is TRBV7-6 and J is TRBJ1-5; perhaps TRBD1 as D (5 bases). This CDR3 is built from 17 residues. Trimming removed 0 bases from V and 0 bases from J, with 12 bases in between. CDR1 SGHVS and CDR2 FNYEAQ come from the germline V gene. The CDR3, as DNA: TGTGCCAGCAGCTTAGCCTCGACAGATTTTAGCAATCAGCCCCAGCATTTT. Its protein product is CASSLASTDFSNQPQHF.

This clone was seen more than once but under ten times. The chain employs TRBV5-1 and TRBJ2-3; 9 bases are a match to TRBD2. Per germline, CDR1 SGHRS and CDR2 YFSETQ. The CDR3 has 16 amino acids. J lost 1 base, V lost 2 bases, and 5 bases had no gene match. In DNA form, the CDR3 reads TGCGCCAGCAGCTTCCTCCAGCGGGGGGGCACAGATACGCAGTATTTT. It specifies CASSFLQRGGTDTQYF.